A single sample is the source of the 25 T cell receptor beta chains below, sequenced in a study of CD8 T cells in ankylosing spondylitis. TCRdb reprocessed the 5' RACE reads with MiXCR, giving one entry per CDR3 protein. The sample yields some 130,000 distinct CDR3 sequences, more than 9.5% seen once. Sequencing was done on a sample of blood, either unsorted or a sorted T cell fraction (not recorded which). The origin of the receptors is a female donor with ankylosing spondylitis or in good health (not recorded which).

This clonotype was seen a handful of times. V usage is TRBV4-1 and J usage is TRBJ1-1; D is perhaps TRBD1 (6 bases). Germline loops: CDR1 MGHRA, CDR2 YSYEKL. This CDR3 is built from 16 residues. V was cut by 0 bases and J by 5 bases, with 16 bases left in between. This chain's CDR3 is CASSQDSRSGATEAFF. The DNA of the CDR3 is TGCGCCAGCAGCCAAGATTCCCGATCGGGGGCGACTGAAGCTTTCTTT.

The V gene is TRBV7-3, the J gene TRBJ2-1; D possibly corresponds to TRBD2 (6 bases). The CDR3 extends over 16 amino acids. CDR1 and CDR2 from the germline V gene are SGHTA and FQGTGA. Trimming left V 0 bases short and J 3 bases short, with 12 bases between. CDR3 sequence (DNA): TGTGCCAGCAGCTTAACCCCTTCGGGGGACTACAATGAGCAGTTCTTC. Its protein is CASSLTPSGDYNEQFF.

The V gene is TRBV7-2, the J gene TRBJ2-1; TRBD1 or TRBD2 may be the D gene (5 bases each). Germline assignment: CDR1 SGHTA and CDR2 FQGNSA. There are 16 residues in the CDR3. The germline V and J ends were trimmed by 5 bases and 4 bases, with 18 bases remaining between them. The CDR3 protein is CASSNYLERGYNEQFF. The CDR3, as DNA: TGTGCCAGCAGCAACTACCTAGAGAGGGGATACAATGAGCAGTTCTTC.

This clonotype was observed at least ten times. The chain joins TRBV7-7 to TRBJ2-2; D uncertain. Germline CDR1 is SSHAT and CDR2 is FNYEAQ (reference sequence). V was pared by 4 bases and J by 5 bases, with 8 bases between. This CDR3 comprises 13 residues. The CDR3 DNA is TGTGCCAGCAGCTACCAAGGGACCGGGGAGCTGTTTTTT. Translating it yields CASSYQGTGELFF.

This clonotype occurred many times. V gene TRBV5-1 combines with J gene TRBJ1-3, with a weak D call TRBD1 (5 bases). This CDR3 contains 14 residues. V lost 0 bases, J lost 4 bases, and 8 bases lay in between. Per the germline V gene, CDR1 is SGHRS and CDR2 is YFSETQ. The CDR3 DNA reads TGCGCCAGCAGCTTGGGGGACGTCGGAAACACCATATATTTT. This sequence encodes CASSLGDVGNTIYF.

This clonotype was detected many times. The chain carries TRBV3-1 and TRBJ2-5, with 7 positions matching TRBD2. V lost 4 bases to trimming and J lost 5 bases; unmatched junction nucleotides: 10. Germline CDR1 and CDR2: LGHDT and YNNKEL (reference sequence). The CDR3 runs 15 residues. CDR3 DNA: TGTGCCAGCAGCCTGGAGACTAGCCACTTCGAGACCCAGTACTTC. This gives the protein CASSLETSHFETQYF.

This clonotype was observed at least ten times. The chain recombines TRBV12-3 or TRBV12-4 with TRBJ1-1; maybe TRBD1 (5 bases). The CDR3 covers 12 residues. Between the trimmed V and J ends, which lost 3 bases and 8 bases, there was a span of 10 bases. CDR3 in DNA: TGTGCCAGCAGTTTGGGCGGGGCCGAAGCTTTCTTT. As protein: CASSLGGAEAFF.

The chain carries TRBV10-3 and TRBJ2-2; 8 bases align to TRBD2. J was trimmed by 2 bases and V by 8 bases; bases with no gene match: 7. Germline assignment: CDR1 ENHRY and CDR2 SYGVKD. The CDR3 is 15 amino acids. In DNA form, the CDR3 reads TGTGCCATCGACGGGAGGGTGCCTAACACCGGGGAGCTGTTTTTT. This codes for CAIDGRVPNTGELFF.

This clonotype was counted ten times or more. The chain joins TRBV5-1 to TRBJ2-3, with 7 nucleotides matching TRBD1. V dropped 2 bases and J dropped 0; count of bases not matched to a gene: 3. Germline-derived CDR1 and CDR2 are SGHRS and YFSETQ. The CDR3 spans 15 residues. The CDR3 loop reads CASSFRDSSTDTQYF. CDR3 coding DNA: TGCGCCAGCAGCTTTCGGGACAGCAGCACAGATACGCAGTATTTT.

This clonotype was seen repeatedly, ten times or more. The rearrangement uses TRBV3-1 and TRBJ2-4; D may be TRBD1 or TRBD2 (5 bases each). V gave up 3 bases and J gave up 5 bases, with 14 bases separating them. Germline CDR1 reads LGHDT; CDR2 reads YNNKEL (reference sequence). The CDR3 has 15 amino acids. CDR3 nucleotide sequence: TGTGCCAGCAGCCACCCAGGGACGGCTGAAAACATTCAGTACTTC. Translating it yields CASSHPGTAENIQYF.

This clonotype has more than one count but fewer than ten. This chain links TRBV7-7 with TRBJ2-5; 15 bases align to TRBD2. The germline CDR1 and CDR2 sequences are SSHAT and FNYEAQ (reference sequence). V dropped 5 bases and J dropped 4; count of bases not matched to a gene: 5. This CDR3 contains 16 residues. The CDR3 sequence is CASSRGLAGGRETQYF. In nucleotides, the CDR3 is TGTGCCAGCAGCCGCGGACTAGCGGGAGGGCGAGAGACCCAGTACTTC.

This clonotype has at least ten counts. The V call is TRBV6-2 or TRBV6-3, the J call TRBJ1-5; the D gene is possibly TRBD1 (6 bases). Germline CDR1 MNHEY, CDR2 SVGEGT. This CDR3 has 15 amino acids. V was shortened by 4 bases and J by 3 bases, with 13 bases between the two germline ends. The CDR3 loop reads CASSFLDSLNQPQHF. The CDR3 DNA reads TGTGCCAGCAGTTTCCTGGACAGCCTCAATCAGCCCCAGCATTTT.

This clonotype was observed many times. This chain uses TRBV9 with TRBJ2-3, with 10 nucleotides matching TRBD1. CDR1 SGDLS and CDR2 YYNGEE come from the germline V gene. This CDR3 is built from 16 residues. V lost 4 bases to trimming and J lost 8 bases; unmatched junction nucleotides: 13. DNA for the CDR3: TGTGCCAGCAGCCCCCCCGGGACAGGGGCCCCAGGTACGCAGTATTTT. Translation gives CASSPPGTGAPGTQYF. The full variable domain, its missing parts supplied by reference TRBV9 and TRBJ2-3, is DSGVTQTPKHLITATGQRVTLRCSPRSGDLSVYWYQQSLDQGLQFLIQYYNGEERAKGNILERFSAQQFPDLHSELNLSSLELGDSALYFCASSPPGTGAPGTQYFGPGTRLTVL.

This clonotype was counted ten times or more. One end of the junction varies from germline; a read error may be responsible. This chain joins TRBV5-1 and TRBJ1-1, with 9 bases matching TRBD1. Germline CDR1 SGHRS, CDR2 YFSETQ. The CDR3 spans 13 residues. The CDR3 here is CASSLGTGTEAFF. CDR3 nucleotide sequence: TGTGCCAGCAGTTTAGGGACAGGGACTGAAGCTTTCTTT.

The chain employs TRBV7-2 and TRBJ2-1; D gene uncertain. Trimming stripped 5 bases from V and 5 bases from J, with 13 bases between. Germline loops: CDR1 SGHTA, CDR2 FQGNSA. The CDR3 contains 14 residues. The CDR3 nucleotides read TGTGCCAGCAGCCACCGGGCCAGAGACAATGAGCAGTTCTTC. Its translation is CASSHRARDNEQFF.

The sample holds many counts of this clonotype. The chain carries TRBV12-3 or TRBV12-4 and TRBJ1-2, with no clear D. V lost 3 bases and J lost 2, with 10 bases in between. The CDR3 length is 14 residues. This CDR3 is CASSLMPRNYGYTF. The DNA for the CDR3 is TGTGCCAGCAGTTTGATGCCAAGAAACTATGGCTACACCTTC.

The chain uses TRBV4-1 and TRBJ1-1, with 9 bases lining up with TRBD1. Per the germline V gene, CDR1 is MGHRA and CDR2 is YSYEKL. The ends lost 0 bases at V and 1 base at J; junction bases unmatched: 18. This CDR3 region has 21 residues. CDR3 loop: CASSQEKRNTGQGRENTEAFF. The CDR3 nucleotides are TGCGCCAGCAGCCAAGAAAAGAGGAACACAGGACAGGGGCGAGAGAACACTGAAGCTTTCTTT.

This clonotype was seen ten or more times. The chain is built from TRBV28 and TRBJ2-1; TRBD2 agrees at 12 bases. With V trimmed by 8 bases and J by 3 bases, 2 bases remained unmatched. The CDR3 totals 14 residues. Looked up from germline, CDR1 is MDHEN and CDR2 is SYDVKM. This CDR3 reads CASGLAGIYNEQFF. In DNA form, the CDR3 reads TGTGCCAGCGGACTAGCGGGGATCTACAATGAGCAGTTCTTC.

At least ten counts were recorded for this clonotype. The CDR3 DNA reads as TGTGCCAGCAGCCCCAGAGTCGTCGGGGGAATCTACGAGCAGTACTTC. Protein sequence: CASSPRVVGGIYEQYF. This chain links TRBV7-9 with TRBJ2-7; tentative D call: TRBD2 (6 bases). The CDR3 has 16 residues. The V gene lost 5 bases and the J gene lost 3 bases, with 20 bases spanning the gap. Germline CDR1 is SEHNR and CDR2 is FQNEAQ (reference sequence).

There are many counts of this clonotype. The CDR3 is CASTHSGYSYEQYF. CDR3 sequence (DNA): TGTGCCAGCACCCATAGCGGTTACTCCTACGAGCAGTACTTC. V is TRBV12-3 or TRBV12-4 and J is TRBJ2-7, with D perhaps matching TRBD2 (6 bases). Between the trimmed V and J ends, which lost 7 bases and 0 bases, there was a span of 13 bases. The CDR3 runs to 14 residues.

This clonotype was observed at least ten times. The rearrangement links TRBV5-1 to TRBJ1-2; D perhaps matches TRBD1 (6 bases). The germline CDR1 and CDR2 sequences are SGHRS and YFSETQ. Trimming left V 3 bases short and J 5 bases short, with 11 bases between. The CDR3 sequence is 13 residues long. The CDR3 sequence is CASSSDRGYGYTF. CDR3 DNA: TGCGCCAGCAGCTCGGACAGAGGATATGGCTACACCTTC.

CDR3: CASRLTYEQYF. The CDR3 nucleotides are TGTGCCAGCAGGCTAACCTACGAGCAGTACTTC. The chain carries TRBV2 and TRBJ2-7; D ambiguous. The V gene's germline CDR1 is SNHLY and CDR2 FYNNEI. This CDR3 comprises 11 residues. V was trimmed by 6 bases and J by 2 bases, leaving 5 bases between them.

This clonotype was seen a handful of times. The chain carries TRBV5-1 and TRBJ1-2; TRBD1 matches at 9 bases. V was pared by 0 bases and J by 6 bases, with 6 bases of the junction left unmatched. Per the germline V gene, CDR1 is SGHRS and CDR2 is YFSETQ. The CDR3 covers 15 residues. The CDR3 sequence: CASSLALGDRDGYTF. The DNA for the CDR3 is TGCGCCAGCAGCTTGGCCTTGGGGGACAGGGATGGCTACACCTTC. Complete variable domain (other parts from reference TRBV5-1 and TRBJ1-2): KAGVTQTPRYLIKTRGQQVTLSCSPISGHRSVSWYQQTPGQGLQFLFEYFSETQRNKGNFPGRFSGRQFSNSRSEMNVSTLELGDSALYLCASSLALGDRDGYTFGSGTRLTVV.

At least ten counts were recorded for this clonotype. The chain joins TRBV20-1 to TRBJ2-5; D is ambiguous. The CDR3 contains 14 residues. Germline CDR1 is DFQATT and CDR2 is SNEGSKA (reference sequence). The germline V and J ends were trimmed by 0 bases and 4 bases, with 12 bases remaining between them. The DNA for the CDR3 is TGCAGTGCTAGAGATCAATCATCAGGAGAGACCCAGTACTTC. Translated: CSARDQSSGETQYF.

In its sample, this clonotype was seen many times. The chain uses TRBV29-1 and TRBJ1-3; D is unclear. The CDR3 totals 15 residues. Germline V gene lookup returns CDR1 SQVTM and CDR2 ANQGSEA. V lost 3 bases and J 3 bases, leaving 15 bases between the germline ends. CDR3 loop: CSVEGSRGSGNTIYF. The CDR3 DNA reads as TGCAGCGTTGAGGGCAGCCGCGGCAGTGGAAACACCATATATTTT.